One sample yielded the 24 T cell receptor beta chains listed below, sequenced in a study of tumor and adjacent non-tumor tissue in lung cancer. No cell sorting was done before RNA was extracted from the tissue. A modified ARM-PCR protocol with three rounds of nested PCR amplified TCRbeta. TCRdb reprocessed the multiplex PCR reads via MiXCR and lists one record per CDR3 protein. The data show about 200,000 distinct CDR3 sequences, around 71% seen once. Material: lung tumor tissue. The receptors originated from a man in his 60s with non-small cell lung cancer.

This chain uses TRBV6-1 with TRBJ1-4, with 8 bases identical to TRBD1. The CDR3 length is 18 residues. V was clipped by 10 bases and J by 0 bases; unmatched bases: 16. CDR1 and CDR2 (germline): MNHNS, SASEGT. For the CDR3, the DNA is TGTGCCATCGGACAGGGATGGATGTCTAAAACAACTAATGAAAAACTGTTTTTT. Protein: CAIGQGWMSKTTNEKLFF.

This clonotype came up a few times. The chain uses TRBV4-1 and TRBJ2-1; 10 nucleotides match TRBD2. There are 16 residues in the CDR3. Trimming removed 4 bases from V and 4 bases from J; junction bases left unmatched: 7. Germline V gene data show CDR1 as MGHRA and CDR2 as YSYEKL. CDR3 coding DNA: TGCGCCAGCAGCCGGGACCCGGGACTAGCGTACAATGAGCAGTTCTTC. It encodes CASSRDPGLAYNEQFF.

There are many counts of this clonotype. This sequence joins TRBV5-1 and TRBJ2-7, with 9 positions matching TRBD1. The V gene end was trimmed by 4 bases and the J gene end by 1 base; junction bases not matched to a gene: 12. Germline V gives CDR1 SGHRS, CDR2 YFSETQ. The length of the CDR3 is 17 residues. CDR3 in amino acids: CASSPWGDRAYSYEQYF. The CDR3 coding sequence is TGCGCCAGCAGCCCTTGGGGGGACAGGGCCTATTCCTACGAGCAGTACTTC.

This clonotype came up a few times. Just one base apart from a much larger clone, this may be a read error. This sequence joins TRBV29-1 and TRBJ1-4; no clear D. Trimming removed 3 bases from V and 11 bases from J, with 16 bases in between. The CDR3 sequence is 13 residues long. CDR1 is SQVTM, CDR2 ANQGSEA, per germline. The CDR3 DNA sequence: TGCAGCGTTGATGTGGGAGTGGTCGGGAAACTGTTTTTT. Translation gives CSVDVGVVGKLFF.

The genes are TRBV12-3 or TRBV12-4 and TRBJ1-2; D uncertain. CDR3 length: 13 residues. Between the trimmed V and J ends, which lost 1 base and 7 bases, there was a span of 10 bases. The CDR3 region is CASSLVGWSGYTF. As DNA, the CDR3 is TGTGCCAGCAGTTTAGTAGGGTGGAGTGGCTACACCTTC.

By share, this clonotype counts as medium-sized (0.01 to 0.1%). The chain joins TRBV5-6 to TRBJ2-5; no clear D gene. Looked up from germline, CDR1 is SGHDT and CDR2 is YYEEEE. V was shortened by 2 bases and J by 2 bases, with 7 bases between the two germline ends. The CDR3 loop spans 13 amino acids. The CDR3 protein is CASSFSPQETQYF. The CDR3 nucleotides read TGTGCCAGCAGCTTTTCCCCTCAAGAGACCCAGTACTTC. The whole variable domain, filled in from reference TRBV5-6 and TRBJ2-5, reads DAGVTQSPTHLIKTRGQQVTLRCSPKSGHDTVSWYQQALGQGPQFIFQYYEEEERQRGNFPDRFSGHQFPNYSSELNVNALLLGDSALYLCASSFSPQETQYFGPGTRLLVL.

V gene TRBV4-1 combines with J gene TRBJ1-2, with 7 bases that match TRBD1. There are 19 residues in the CDR3. Trimming cost V 2 bases and J 10 bases; bases outside gene matches: 25. The germline V gene has CDR1 MGHRA and CDR2 YSYEKL. The CDR3 bases are TGCGCCAGCAGCCAAAAGACAGAGGGGGCCGCCAGGGGAGGACACGACTACACCTTC. Translated, it gives CASSQKTEGAARGGHDYTF.

In its sample, this clonotype was seen many times. This chain uses TRBV6-1 with TRBJ1-6; TRBD1 agrees at 9 bases. The CDR3 runs to 15 residues. Germline loops: CDR1 MNHNS, CDR2 SASEGT. With 2 bases clipped from V and 9 bases from J, the junction kept 5 bases outside the gene matches. Here the CDR3 reads CASSESGQGTSPLHF. The CDR3 region has the DNA TGTGCCAGCAGTGAATCGGGACAGGGTACTTCACCCCTCCACTTT.

V gene TRBV11-2 combines with J gene TRBJ2-2; D is possibly TRBD1 or TRBD2 (6 bases each). This CDR3 has 17 residues. CDR1 is SGHAT and CDR2 is FQNNGV in the germline V gene. Trimming cost V 7 bases and J 7 bases, with 25 bases left between them. CDR3 region: CASNFSGTGGIGGELFF. As DNA, the CDR3 is TGTGCCAGCAACTTCTCCGGGACTGGGGGCATTGGCGGGGAGCTGTTTTTT.

On this clonotype: The CDR3 ends on some other residue instead of the conserved phenylalanine or tryptophan, so this is likely a read error. This sequence joins TRBV11-2 and TRBJ2-2; 9 bases match TRBD1. The CDR3 loop spans 15 amino acids. Germline CDR1 reads SGHAT; CDR2 reads FQNNGV. Trimming cost V 9 bases and J 5 bases; bases outside gene matches: 10. The CDR3 protein is CASSAGQGLTGELFC. The CDR3 DNA is TGTGCCAGTAGCGCGGGACAGGGACTTACCGGGGAGCTGTTTTGT.

The chain carries TRBV5-5 and TRBJ2-7; D is perhaps TRBD1 (6 bases). V was trimmed by 4 bases and J by 10 bases, leaving 24 bases between them. The CDR3 totals 15 residues. The V gene's germline CDR1 is SGHKS and CDR2 YYEKEE (reference sequence). In nucleotides, the CDR3 is TGTGCCAGCAGCCCTCGTACAGGGAGCTCCTACAATCAGTACTTC. The encoded protein is CASSPRTGSSYNQYF.

As concerns this clonotype: This could be a read error, since a much larger clone is one nucleotide away. This chain links TRBV6-5 with TRBJ2-1; tentative D call: TRBD2 (6 bases). Germline V gene lookup returns CDR1 MNHEY and CDR2 SVGAGI. V gave up 6 bases and J gave up 5 bases, with 14 bases separating them. The CDR3 spans 14 residues. The CDR3 is CASRRGGKNNEQFF. The DNA for the CDR3 is TGTGCCAGCAGGCGGGGCGGGAAGAACAATGAGCAGTTCTTC.

Of note for this clonotype: A much more abundant neighbour one base away suggests this may be a read error. The J gene is TRBJ1-1, the V gene TRBV20-1; possibly TRBD1 for D (5 bases). Germline values: CDR1 DFQATT, CDR2 SNEGSKA (reference sequence). CDR3 length: 14 residues. The CDR3 DNA sequence: TGCAGAGCCCCGCGTATAGGGGAGAACACTGAAGCTTTCTTT. This sequence encodes CRAPRIGENTEAFF.

On this clonotype itself: Compared with germline, one end of the junction differs, possibly owing to a read error. The V gene is TRBV11-2, the J gene TRBJ2-6; no definite D call. The V gene's germline CDR1 is SGHAT and CDR2 FQNNGV. The CDR3 loop spans 14 amino acids. The chain's CDR3 is CVSSPISGVNVMTF. CDR3 in DNA: TGTGTCAGCAGTCCTATATCTGGGGTCAACGTCATGACTTTC.

In regard to this clonotype: Without the conserved terminal phenylalanine or tryptophan, this CDR3 likely stems from a read error. The rearrangement uses TRBV20-1 and TRBJ1-6; D unclear. The length of the CDR3 is 12 residues. Germline CDR1 DFQATT, CDR2 SNEGSKA (reference sequence). CDR3 sequence reads: CNATRYNSPLHI. The CDR3 DNA reads TGCAATGCTACCCGCTATAATTCACCCCTCCACATT.

Concerning this clonotype: Because it lacks the conserved phenylalanine or tryptophan at the end, this CDR3 is likely a read error. It is unclear where the CDR3 begins or ends on the DNA, so no DNA is shown, and the CDR3 is as TCRdb lists it. The V gene is TRBV11-2, the J gene TRBJ1-2; the table assigns TRBD1, which was not confirmed against the DNA. The CDR3 extends over 15 residues, inclusive of both ends. The V gene's germline CDR1 is SGHAT and CDR2 FQNNGV. CDR3 residues: CASNLSREEFYGYTL.

J is TRBJ2-1 and V is TRBV12-3 or TRBV12-4; D may be TRBD2 (5 bases). CDR3 size: 15 residues. The germline V and J ends were trimmed by 3 bases and 1 base, with 10 bases remaining between them. This CDR3 reads CASSLRTLSYNEQFF. CDR3 sequence (DNA): TGTGCCAGCAGTTTGCGGACTCTTTCCTACAATGAGCAGTTCTTC.

As concerns this clonotype: This CDR3 fails to terminate in the conserved phenylalanine or tryptophan, so it likely reflects a read error. This rearrangement joins TRBV24-1 to TRBJ1-2; 8 nucleotides align to TRBD1. Per germline, CDR1 KGHDR and CDR2 SFDVKD. The CDR3 has 18 residues. In nucleotides, the CDR3 is TGTACCACCAGTGATCGCGGACAGGGCCATCCCTTAAACTATGGCTACACCATC. Protein product: CTTSDRGQGHPLNYGYTI.

As concerns this clonotype: A read error may be the cause here, since a much bigger clone is one base away. The chain uses TRBV6-2 or TRBV6-3 and TRBJ2-2; D remains unclear. Trimming stripped 1 base from V and 5 bases from J, with 11 bases between. The germline V gene has CDR1 MNHEY and CDR2 SVGEGT. This CDR3 has 15 amino acids. Here the CDR3 DNA reads TGTGCCAGCAGTTACTTGCCCACTTCAACCGGGGAGCTGTTTTTT. The encoded protein is CASSYLPTSTGELFF.

The chain links TRBV20-1 to TRBJ1-2; D unresolved. V was clipped by 0 bases and J by 3 bases, with 11 bases between them. The CDR3 contains 14 residues. Germline-derived CDR1 and CDR2 are DFQATT and SNEGSKA (reference sequence). The CDR3 protein is CSARDRKSYYGYTF. The CDR3 bases are TGCAGTGCTAGAGATCGAAAAAGCTACTATGGCTACACCTTC.

About this clonotype: A read error may account for a junction end that differs from germline. V gene TRBV11-2 combines with J gene TRBJ2-6, with no clear D. This CDR3 has 14 residues. The V gene's germline CDR1 is SGHAT and CDR2 FQNNGV. For the CDR3, the DNA is TGTACCAACAATCCTATCTCTGGGGTCAACGTCCTGACTTTC. Its translation: CTNNPISGVNVLTF.

The CDR3 DNA sequence: TGTGCCAGCAGTGAATTGATTAGCGGGGAAGAGACCCAGTACTTC. This codes for CASSELISGEETQYF. The chain carries TRBV25-1 and TRBJ2-5; 8 nucleotides align to TRBD2. The V and J ends lost 1 base and 3 bases, in that order; junction bases with no gene match: 4. The CDR3 totals 15 residues. Germline lookup yields CDR1 MGHDK and CDR2 SYGVNS. Based on the CDR3 plus reference TRBV25-1 and TRBJ2-5, the full variable domain is EADIYQTPRYLVIGTGKKITLECSQTMGHDKMYWYQQDPGMELHLIHYSYGVNSTEKGDLSSESTVSRIRTEHFPLTLESARPSHTSQYLCASSELISGEETQYFGPGTRLLVL.

This clonotype appeared a few times. A read error may explain this, as a much larger clone is one base away. The rearrangement links TRBV10-2 to TRBJ1-6; D is unclear. The CDR3 is 14 amino acids. Trimming stripped 6 bases from V and 6 bases from J, with 12 bases between. Germline CDR1 and CDR2: WSHSY and SAAADI. CDR3 sequence reads: CASSRETANSPLHF. CDR3 DNA sequence: TGCGCCAGCAGCCGGGAGACCGCTAATTCACCCCTCCACTTT.

This clonotype is a singleton in its sample. The chain couples TRBV6-1 to TRBJ2-5, with 8 positions matching TRBD2. Trimming at V came to 1 base and at J to 5 bases, leaving 12 bases not matched to a gene. The CDR3 extends over 17 amino acids. The V gene's germline CDR1 is MNHNS and CDR2 SASEGT. CDR3 region: CASSEGIPGLGRETQYF. CDR3 sequence (DNA): TGTGCCAGCAGTGAAGGGATACCGGGACTAGGGAGGGAGACCCAGTACTTC.